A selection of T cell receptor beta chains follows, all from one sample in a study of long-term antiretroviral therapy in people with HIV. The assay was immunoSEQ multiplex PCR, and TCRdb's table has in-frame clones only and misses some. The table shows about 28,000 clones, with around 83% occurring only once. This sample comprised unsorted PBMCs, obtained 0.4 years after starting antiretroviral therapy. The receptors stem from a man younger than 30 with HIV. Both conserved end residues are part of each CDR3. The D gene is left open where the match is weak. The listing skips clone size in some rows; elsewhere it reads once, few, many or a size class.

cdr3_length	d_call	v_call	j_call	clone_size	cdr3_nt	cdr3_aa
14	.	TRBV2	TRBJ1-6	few	TGTGCCAGCAGTGAAAAGGCCGGAGGTTCACCCCTCCACTTT	CASSEKAGGSPLHF
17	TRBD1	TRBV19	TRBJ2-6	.	TGTGCCAGTAGTACTACGACAGGGGCTTCTGGGGCCAACGTCCTGACTTTC	CASSTTTGASGANVLTF
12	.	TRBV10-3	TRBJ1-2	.	TGTGCCATCAGGGGTGAGGAGGATGGCTACACCTTC	CAIRGEEDGYTF
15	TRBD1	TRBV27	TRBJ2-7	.	TGTGCCAGCAGTTTAAGGGGGCATAGCTCCTACGAGCAGTACTTC	CASSLRGHSSYEQYF
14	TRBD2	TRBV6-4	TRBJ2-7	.	TGTGCCAGCAGCCCTAGCGGGGGGCCCTACGAGCAGTACTTC	CASSPSGGPYEQYF
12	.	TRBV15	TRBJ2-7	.	TGTGCCACCAGCAGCGGGGGCAAGGAGCAGTACTTC	CATSSGGKEQYF
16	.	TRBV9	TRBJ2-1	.	TGTGCCAGCAGCACTGACCAGGTAACCTCCTACAATGAGCAGTTCTTC	CASSTDQVTSYNEQFF
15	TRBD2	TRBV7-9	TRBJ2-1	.	TGTGCCAGCAGCCCTAGCGGGAGGGCGGAGAATGAGCAGTTCTTC	CASSPSGRAENEQFF
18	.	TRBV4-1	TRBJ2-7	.	TGCGCCAGCAGCCAAGATAGCGTTGTATTACCAGAGGGCTACGAGCAGTACTTC	CASSQDSVVLPEGYEQYF
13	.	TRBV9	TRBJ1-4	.	TGTGCCAGCAGCGCGGGACGTAATGAAAAACTGTTTTTT	CASSAGRNEKLFF
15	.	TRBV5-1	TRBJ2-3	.	TGCGCCAGCAGCTGGGGGGACAGAGACACAGATACGCAGTATTTT	CASSWGDRDTDTQYF
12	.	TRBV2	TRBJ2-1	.	TGTGCCAGCACTAACGCAGACAATGAGCAGTTCTTC	CASTNADNEQFF
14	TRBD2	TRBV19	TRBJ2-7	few	TGTGCCAGTAGTATTTCTAGCGGGGGAGGCGAGCAGTACTTC	CASSISSGGGEQYF
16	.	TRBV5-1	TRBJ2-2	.	TGCGCCAGCAGCTTTTTACGGACCGCGAACACCGGGGAGCTGTTTTTT	CASSFLRTANTGELFF
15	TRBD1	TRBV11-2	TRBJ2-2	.	TGTGCCAGCAGCTTACGAACAGGGGGTCCCGGGGAGCTGTTTTTT	CASSLRTGGPGELFF
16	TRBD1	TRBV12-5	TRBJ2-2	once	TGTGCTAGTGGCCCATCGACAGGGCGAAACACCGGGGAGCTGTTTTTT	CASGPSTGRNTGELFF
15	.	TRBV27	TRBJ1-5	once	TGTGCCAGCAATCGGAGGGGGGCAGGCAATCAGCCCCAGCATTTT	CASNRRGAGNQPQHF
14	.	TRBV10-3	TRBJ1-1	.	TGTGCCATCAGTGAGGCGGGTTTGAACACTGAAGCTTTCTTT	CAISEAGLNTEAFF
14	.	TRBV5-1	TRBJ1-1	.	TGCGCCAGCAGCTTGGCAGGGGCTAACACTGAAGCTTTCTTT	CASSLAGANTEAFF
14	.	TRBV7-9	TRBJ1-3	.	TGTGCCAGCAGCTTAAGAGCGGGCGGAAACACCATATATTTT	CASSLRAGGNTIYF
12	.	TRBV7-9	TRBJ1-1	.	TGTGCCAGCACCATCCCGGGGCGGGGGGCTTTCTTT	CASTIPGRGAFF
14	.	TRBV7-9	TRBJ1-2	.	TGTGCCAGCACCCCCTTTAGAACTAACTATGGCTACACCTTC	CASTPFRTNYGYTF
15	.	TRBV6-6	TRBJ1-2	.	TGTGCCAGCAGCGGGGCAAGTTATTCTAACTATGGCTACACCTTC	CASSGASYSNYGYTF
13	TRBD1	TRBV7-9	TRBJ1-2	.	TGTGCCAGCAGCTTAGGGACAGGGGATGGCTACACCTTC	CASSLGTGDGYTF
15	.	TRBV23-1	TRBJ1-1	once	TGCGCCAGCAGTCAACCCCGGTTCCGGAACACTGAAGCTTTCTTT	CASSQPRFRNTEAFF
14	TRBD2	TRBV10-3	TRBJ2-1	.	TGTGCCACCTCTGCCGCGGGGGGAGACAATGAGCAGTTCTTC	CATSAAGGDNEQFF
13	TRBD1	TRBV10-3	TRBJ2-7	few	TGTGCCATCAGGACAGGGGACTCCTACGAGCAGTACTTC	CAIRTGDSYEQYF
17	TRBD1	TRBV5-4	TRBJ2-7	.	TGTGCCAGCAGCACGGGACAGACCTTAGGAGACTGGCAGGAGCAGTACTTC	CASSTGQTLGDWQEQYF
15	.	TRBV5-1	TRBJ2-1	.	TGCGCCAGCAGCGACCGACAGCCCTTCTACAATGAGCAGTTCTTC	CASSDRQPFYNEQFF
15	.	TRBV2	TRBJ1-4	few	TGTGCCAGCAGTGGAGGGCTTAATCTTAATGAAAAACTGTTTTTT	CASSGGLNLNEKLFF
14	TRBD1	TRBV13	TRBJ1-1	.	TGTGCCAGCAGCCCGGGGACAGGGCGGACTGAAGCTTTCTTT	CASSPGTGRTEAFF
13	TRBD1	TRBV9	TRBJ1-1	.	TGTGCCAGCAGCGGACAGGGTCCCACTGAAGCTTTCTTT	CASSGQGPTEAFF
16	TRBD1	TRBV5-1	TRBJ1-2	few	TGCGCCAGCAGCCCCCAATTAGAGGACAGGGTCAATGGCTACACCTTC	CASSPQLEDRVNGYTF
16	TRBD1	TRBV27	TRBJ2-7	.	TGTGCCAGCATGCCGAATGAGGGGGCCATCCCCTACGAGCAGTACTTC	CASMPNEGAIPYEQYF
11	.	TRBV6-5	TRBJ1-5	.	TGTGCCAGCAGCGAGAAGCAGCCCCAGCATTTT	CASSEKQPQHF
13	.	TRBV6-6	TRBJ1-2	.	TGTGCCAGCAGTTACCTAATGACCGATGGCTACACCTTC	CASSYLMTDGYTF
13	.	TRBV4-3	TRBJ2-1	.	TGCGCCAGCAGCCAAGCGCAAGGGGATGAGCAGTTCTTC	CASSQAQGDEQFF
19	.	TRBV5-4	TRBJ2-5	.	TGTGCCAGCAGCATAGCCTGGGACCGCAGCAACCGAGGAAAAGAGACCCAGTACTTC	CASSIAWDRSNRGKETQYF
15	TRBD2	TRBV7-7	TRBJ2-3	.	TGTGCCAGCAGCTTAGGAGAGCGGGGGGGAGATACGCAGTATTTT	CASSLGERGGDTQYF
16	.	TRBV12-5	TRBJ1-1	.	TGTGCTAGTGGTTTGGGACTAGGGGCAGGGAAGCCTGAAGCTTTCTTT	CASGLGLGAGKPEAFF
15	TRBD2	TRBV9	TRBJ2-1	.	TGTGCCAGCAGCGCCGGGACTAGCCTATACAATGAGCAGTTCTTC	CASSAGTSLYNEQFF
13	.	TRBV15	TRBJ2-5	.	TGTGCCACCAGCAGCCCTCCGCGAGAGACCCAGTACTTC	CATSSPPRETQYF
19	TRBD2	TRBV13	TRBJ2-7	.	TGTGCCAGCAGCTTAGGGATCCGGACTAGCGGGAGCCCCCTATACGAGCAGTACTTC	CASSLGIRTSGSPLYEQYF
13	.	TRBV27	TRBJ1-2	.	TGTGCCAGCAGTAAACAGGGTTACTATGGCTACACCTTC	CASSKQGYYGYTF
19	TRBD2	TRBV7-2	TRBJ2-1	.	TGTGCCAGCAGCTTAGTGGGGGGGACTAGCGGTTTCTCCTACAATGAGCAGTTCTTC	CASSLVGGTSGFSYNEQFF
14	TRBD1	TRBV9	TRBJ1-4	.	TGTGCCAGCAGCGTATCAGGGGGCGATGAAAAACTGTTTTTT	CASSVSGGDEKLFF
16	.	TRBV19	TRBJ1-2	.	TGTGCCAGTAGTAACACCCCTCGGCCGCCGTTGGATGGCTACACCTTC	CASSNTPRPPLDGYTF
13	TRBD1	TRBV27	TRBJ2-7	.	TGTGCCAGCAGCTGGGACAGCTCCTACGAGCAGTACTTC	CASSWDSSYEQYF
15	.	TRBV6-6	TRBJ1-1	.	TGTGCCAGCAGACAGTTAAGGGTGTCCCGGAGTAAGGCTTTCTTT	CASRQLRVSRSKAFF
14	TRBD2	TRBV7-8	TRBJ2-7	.	TGTGCCAGCAACCCCCGGGGGGAACCCTACGAGCAGTACTTC	CASNPRGEPYEQYF
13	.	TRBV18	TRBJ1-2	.	TGTGCCAGCTCACCAGTCCCGGAACAGATTTACACCTTC	CASSPVPEQIYTF
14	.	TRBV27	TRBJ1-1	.	TGTGCCAGCAGTTCAATCGCCACCCAGGGGGAAGCTTTCTTT	CASSSIATQGEAFF
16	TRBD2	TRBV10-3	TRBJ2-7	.	TGTGCCATCAGTGAGTCCGTCACTAGCGGGTCCTACGAGCAGTACTTC	CAISESVTSGSYEQYF